The sequence of this TCR beta chain was determined in a study of T cell changes during pregnancy in multiple sclerosis. Germline CDR1 SGHDT, CDR2 YYEEEE. The CDR3 spans 13 residues. V lost 4 bases, J lost 4 bases, and 8 bases lay in between. The data were produced by immunoSEQ multiplex PCR, yet TCRdb's version contains in-frame clones alone and is incomplete. The data hold tens of thousands of clones, with roughly nine tenths observed a single time. This receptor was taken from a female donor with multiple sclerosis, enrolled in a pregnancy study. The sample in question was CD8+ T cells from peripheral blood mononuclear cells, obtained before pregnancy. This rearrangement joins TRBV5-6 to TRBJ2-2; the D gene is possibly TRBD2 (6 bases). CDR3 sequence: CASSGGVTGELFF. CDR3 DNA: TGTGCCAGCAGCGGAGGGGTCACCGGGGAGCTGTTTTTT.